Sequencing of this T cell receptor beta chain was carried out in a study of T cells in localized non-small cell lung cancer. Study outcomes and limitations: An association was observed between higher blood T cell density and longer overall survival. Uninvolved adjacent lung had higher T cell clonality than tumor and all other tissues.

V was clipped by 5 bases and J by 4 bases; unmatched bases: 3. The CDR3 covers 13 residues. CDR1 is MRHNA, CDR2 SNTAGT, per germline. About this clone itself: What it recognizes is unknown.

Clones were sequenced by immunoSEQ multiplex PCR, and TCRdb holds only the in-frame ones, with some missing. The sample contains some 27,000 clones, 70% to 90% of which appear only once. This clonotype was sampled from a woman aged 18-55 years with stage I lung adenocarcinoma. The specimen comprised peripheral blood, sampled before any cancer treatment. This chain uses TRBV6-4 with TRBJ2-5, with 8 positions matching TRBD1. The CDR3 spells CASSNDRGETQYF. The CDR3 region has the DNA TGTGCCAGCAGTAACGACAGGGGAGAGACCCAGTACTTC.